The rows below give T cell receptor beta chains drawn from one sample of a study of blood T cell repertoires in COVID-19. Libraries were prepared by immunoSEQ multiplex PCR; TCRdb keeps only in-frame clonotypes and omits some of them. This table holds approximately 300,000 clones, roughly 89% found once. Sequenced input: peripheral blood. The receptors were sampled from a middle-aged woman with COVID-19, enrolled during active disease. The CDR3 runs from the conserved cysteine through the conserved F or W. A D gene is named only where the DNA matches it firmly. Where a row states a size, it is once, few, many or the class of an expanded clone; other rows omit it.

>TRBJ1-1|TRBV13|TRBD1|.
TGTGCCAGCAGCCATCCGACAGGGCTTCGTACTGAAGCTTTCTTT
CASSHPTGLRTEAFF
>TRBJ1-5|TRBV27|.|once
TGTGCCAGCAGTTTATCGTTTCAGGGGAATCAGCCCCAGCATTTT
CASSLSFQGNQPQHF
>TRBJ1-4|TRBV18|.|.
TGTGCCAGCTCTCGCGGGTCTAATGAAAAACTGTTTTTT
CASSRGSNEKLFF
>TRBJ2-3|TRBV5-4|TRBD2|.
TGTGCCAGCAGCTGGTCCGGGCGGACTAGCGGGGGGGATACGCAGTATTTT
CASSWSGRTSGGDTQYF
>TRBJ1-5|TRBV5-8|TRBD1|.
TGTGCCAGCAGCCCGGGGACAGTTTATAGCAATCAGCCCCAGCATTTT
CASSPGTVYSNQPQHF
>TRBJ2-3|TRBV28|TRBD1|.
TGTGCCAGCACCGGCGGGACAGGGGGCACAGATACGCAGTATTTT
CASTGGTGGTDTQYF
>TRBJ1-1|TRBV7-9|.|.
TGTGCCAGCAGCACCCAACAGAACACTGAAGCTTTCTTT
CASSTQQNTEAFF
>TRBJ2-7|TRBV5-8|TRBD2|.
TGTGCCAGCAGCTTGCGGAAAACCGGACTAGGAAGCGAGCAGTACTTC
CASSLRKTGLGSEQYF
>TRBJ2-7|TRBV6-1|.|.
TGTGCCAGCAGTGACCAGGGATTCTTCTACGAGCAGTACTTC
CASSDQGFFYEQYF
>TRBJ1-1|TRBV30|TRBD1|.
TGTGCCTGGAGTGTAGGGGACAGGGGGCGCGGCACTGAAGCTTTCTTT
CAWSVGDRGRGTEAFF
>TRBJ1-1|TRBV6-5|TRBD1|.
TGTGCCAGCAGTCAGTCAGGCAGGGGGAGAGTTGAAGCTTTCTTT
CASSQSGRGRVEAFF
>TRBJ2-5|TRBV2|TRBD1|.
TGTGCCAGCAGTCAGGACAGGGGGCAAGAGACCCAGTACTTC
CASSQDRGQETQYF
>TRBJ1-1|TRBV18|.|few
TGTGCCAGCTCACCCCGACAAAACACTGAAGCTTTCTTT
CASSPRQNTEAFF
>TRBJ1-1|TRBV5-1|TRBD1|.
TGCGCCAGCAGCTCGGGACAGGGGTTAGAAGCTTTCTTT
CASSSGQGLEAFF
>TRBJ1-5|TRBV28|TRBD1|.
TGTGCCAGCAGTCCATCGGGACAGGACGGTCAGCCCCAGCATTTT
CASSPSGQDGQPQHF
>TRBJ2-2|TRBV7-6|.|.
TGTGCCAGCAGCTTTTCTGGGACAACGAACACCGGGGAGCTGTTTTTT
CASSFSGTTNTGELFF
>TRBJ2-7|TRBV5-6|TRBD1|.
TGTGCCAGCAGCTTCGGCGACAGGGGCTACGAGCAGTACTTC
CASSFGDRGYEQYF
>TRBJ1-1|TRBV5-5|TRBD1|once
TGTGCCAGCAGCCCTACCGGGACAGGAGGGTACACTGAAGCTTTCTTT
CASSPTGTGGYTEAFF
>TRBJ1-4|TRBV6-2/TRBV6-3|.|.
TGTGCCAGCAGTTACCAAAGGACAGTCGAGGCTAATGAAAAACTGTTTTTT
CASSYQRTVEANEKLFF
>TRBJ1-4|TRBV5-1|.|.
TGCGCCAGCAGCTTGTTCCCGGCGGATGAAAAACTGTTTTTT
CASSLFPADEKLFF
>TRBJ2-6|TRBV27|TRBD1|.
TGTGCCAGCAGTTCCGGACAGGGGAGCCCTGGGGCCAACGTCCTGACTTTC
CASSSGQGSPGANVLTF
>TRBJ1-2|TRBV12-3/TRBV12-4|.|.
TGTGCCAGCGGTCGAGGTCAGGGAAGATACACCTTC
CASGRGQGRYTF
>TRBJ1-2|TRBV6-5|TRBD1|.
TGTGCCAGCAGTTACTCCGGGACAGGGGGACCCTATGGCTACACCTTC
CASSYSGTGGPYGYTF
>TRBJ1-3|TRBV27|TRBD1|.
TGTGCCAGCAGTCAAGGACAGGGGGCTGGAAACACCATATATTTT
CASSQGQGAGNTIYF
>TRBJ2-5|TRBV7-2|TRBD1|.
TGTGCCAGCAGCCTACCCCGGGGACAGACCCATGAGACCCAGTACTTC
CASSLPRGQTHETQYF
>TRBJ2-5|TRBV13|TRBD2|.
TGTGCCAGCAGCACCCGAACTAGCGGGGGGACCCAAGAGACCCAGTACTTC
CASSTRTSGGTQETQYF
>TRBJ2-1|TRBV4-2|TRBD1|.
TGTGCCAGCAGCCAAGATCTGAGAGGGGGCCTCTACAATGAGCAGTTCTTC
CASSQDLRGGLYNEQFF
>TRBJ1-2|TRBV7-2|.|.
TGTGCCAGCAGCTTAGGGGGGCACTATGGCTACACCTTC
CASSLGGHYGYTF
>TRBJ1-2|TRBV7-9|TRBD1|.
TGTGCCAGCAGCTTAAGGACAGGATATGGCTACACCTTC
CASSLRTGYGYTF
>TRBJ2-1|TRBV2|TRBD1|.
TGTGCCAGCAGTGGGGACAGCTACAATGAGCAGTTCTTC
CASSGDSYNEQFF
>TRBJ2-7|TRBV7-3|.|.
TGTGCCAGCAGCTCCCTCTACGAGCAGTACTTC
CASSSLYEQYF
>TRBJ2-7|TRBV5-1|.|.
TGCGCCAGCAGCCCGGGGGACCGCTCCTACGAGCAGTACTTC
CASSPGDRSYEQYF
>TRBJ2-1|TRBV5-1|.|.
TGCGCCAGCAGCCAAGGACAGCCCAACTACAATGAGCAGTTCTTC
CASSQGQPNYNEQFF
>TRBJ1-1|TRBV27|.|.
TGTGCCAGCAGTTTATTCGCAGGGGCGAACACTGAAGCTTTCTTT
CASSLFAGANTEAFF
>TRBJ1-2|TRBV4-3|.|.
TGCGCCAGCAGCCAAACAGGCCGAAGTTGGGGCTACACCTTC
CASSQTGRSWGYTF
>TRBJ2-5|TRBV6-5|TRBD1|.
TGTGCCAGCAGTCCGGGACAGGGTTTGGAGACCCAGTACTTC
CASSPGQGLETQYF
>TRBJ1-2|TRBV2|.|few
TGTGCCAGCAGTGTAGATCAGGGCGACTATGGCTACACCTTC
CASSVDQGDYGYTF
>TRBJ2-3|TRBV28|TRBD2|few
TGTGCCAGCAGTTTCCAGGTAGCGGGGGGTAGGACAGATACGCAGTATTTT
CASSFQVAGGRTDTQYF
>TRBJ2-7|TRBV27|TRBD1|.
TGTGCCAGCAGTTTCGGGACAGGGGGCTACGAGCAGTACTTC
CASSFGTGGYEQYF
>TRBJ1-1|TRBV7-9|.|.
TGTGCCAGCAGCTTACAGGGTGGGATGACTGAAGCTTTCTTT
CASSLQGGMTEAFF
>TRBJ1-1|TRBV6-6|.|.
TGTGCCAGCAGTAGGGGCCCCTTGGCCACTGAAGCTTTCTTT
CASSRGPLATEAFF
>TRBJ2-7|TRBV3-1/TRBV3-2|TRBD1|.
TGTGCCAGCAGCCCCGGGACAGGGGGCTACGAGCAGTACTTC
CASSPGTGGYEQYF
>TRBJ1-5|TRBV19|TRBD1|.
TGTGCCAGTAACCGAGTCCGACAGGGTGGTCAGCCCCAGCATTTT
CASNRVRQGGQPQHF
>TRBJ1-1|TRBV28|.|.
TGTGCCAGCACGTCGGGCGGAGGGCACTATGAAGCTTTCTTT
CASTSGGGHYEAFF
>TRBJ2-7|TRBV7-2|.|.
TGTGCCAGCAGCTTAGCGCACCGGGTCCACGAGCAGTACTTC
CASSLAHRVHEQYF
>TRBJ1-4|TRBV7-9|.|once
TGTGCCAGCAGCGCCAACGACATTGCAACTAATGAAAAACTGTTTTTT
CASSANDIATNEKLFF
>TRBJ1-6|TRBV7-2|.|.
TGTGCCAGCAGCTTAGGACGGACAAATTCACCCCTCCACTTT
CASSLGRTNSPLHF
>TRBJ1-2|TRBV5-1|TRBD1|once
TGCGCCAGCAGCTGGCTGGACAGGGGGGATGGCTACACCTTC
CASSWLDRGDGYTF
>TRBJ2-7|TRBV7-9|TRBD2|once
TGTGCCAGCAGCTCGCCCCCCGGGACTAGCGTCTCCTACGAGCAGTACTTC
CASSSPPGTSVSYEQYF
>TRBJ2-7|TRBV28|.|.
TGTGCCACCGTCAGGACAGTAGCCTACGAGCAGTACTTC
CATVRTVAYEQYF
>TRBJ1-5|TRBV7-9|.|.
TGTGCCAGCAGCTTACCGGGTCAGCCCCAGCATTTT
CASSLPGQPQHF
>TRBJ2-7|TRBV6-5|.|.
TGTGCCAGCAGCTCCCCTCAGGGGCGGTACGAGCAGTACTTC
CASSSPQGRYEQYF
>TRBJ2-5|TRBV6-6|.|.
TGTGCCAGCAGTCCCCACTCCGGGAGACAAGAGACCCAGTACTTC
CASSPHSGRQETQYF
>TRBJ2-7|TRBV25-1|.|.
TGTGCCAGCAGTGAATATATCGAGCAGTACTTC
CASSEYIEQYF
>TRBJ1-1|TRBV3-1/TRBV3-2|.|.
TGTGCCAGCAGCCAAGGAGCGGGGACGGGAGCTTTCTTT
CASSQGAGTGAFF